This entry concerns a single T cell receptor beta chain. Its target is not known. The data are from a study of shared clonotypes between healthy human individuals. J was trimmed by 1 base and V by 2 bases; bases with no gene match: 3. The CDR3 contains 16 residues. Germline V gene lookup returns CDR1 MDHEN and CDR2 SYDVKM. The study, taken as a whole, reports: For sorted subsets, rarefaction showed incomplete sequencing despite large depth. The sharing of roughly 5% of naive CD4 clonotypes was seen across a handful of donors.

Division of CD4+ cells produced a CD45RA+ naive subset and a CD45RA-negative memory subset. Here immunoSEQ multiplex PCR was the method, and the copy in TCRdb shows in-frame clones only, minus some. The sample lists some 2,100,000 clones, more than 90% occurring once. The TCR originated in a man aged 18 to 30 in good health. The sequencing sample was made of naive CD4+ T cells sorted from blood. As for subset: CD45RA+ positively selected. V is TRBV28 and J is TRBJ1-2; the match to TRBD1 covers 11 bases. The CDR3 loop is CASSLGTGGFNYGYTF. The DNA for the CDR3 is TGTGCCAGCAGTTTAGGGACAGGGGGTTTTAACTATGGCTACACCTTC.